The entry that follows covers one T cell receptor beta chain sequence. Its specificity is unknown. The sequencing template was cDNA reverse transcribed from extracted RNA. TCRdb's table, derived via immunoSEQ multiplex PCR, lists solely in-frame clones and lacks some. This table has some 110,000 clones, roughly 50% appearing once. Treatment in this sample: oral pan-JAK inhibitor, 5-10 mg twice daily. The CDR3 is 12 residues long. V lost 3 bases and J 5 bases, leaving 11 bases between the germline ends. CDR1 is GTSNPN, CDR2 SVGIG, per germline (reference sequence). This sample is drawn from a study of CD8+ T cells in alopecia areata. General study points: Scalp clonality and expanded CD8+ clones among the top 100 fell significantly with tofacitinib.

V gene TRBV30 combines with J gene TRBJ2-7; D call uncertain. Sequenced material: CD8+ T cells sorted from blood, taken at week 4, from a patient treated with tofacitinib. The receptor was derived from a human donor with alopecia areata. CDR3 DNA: TGTGCCTGGAGCTTGGGCTTCGACGAGCAGTACTTC. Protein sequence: CAWSLGFDEQYF.